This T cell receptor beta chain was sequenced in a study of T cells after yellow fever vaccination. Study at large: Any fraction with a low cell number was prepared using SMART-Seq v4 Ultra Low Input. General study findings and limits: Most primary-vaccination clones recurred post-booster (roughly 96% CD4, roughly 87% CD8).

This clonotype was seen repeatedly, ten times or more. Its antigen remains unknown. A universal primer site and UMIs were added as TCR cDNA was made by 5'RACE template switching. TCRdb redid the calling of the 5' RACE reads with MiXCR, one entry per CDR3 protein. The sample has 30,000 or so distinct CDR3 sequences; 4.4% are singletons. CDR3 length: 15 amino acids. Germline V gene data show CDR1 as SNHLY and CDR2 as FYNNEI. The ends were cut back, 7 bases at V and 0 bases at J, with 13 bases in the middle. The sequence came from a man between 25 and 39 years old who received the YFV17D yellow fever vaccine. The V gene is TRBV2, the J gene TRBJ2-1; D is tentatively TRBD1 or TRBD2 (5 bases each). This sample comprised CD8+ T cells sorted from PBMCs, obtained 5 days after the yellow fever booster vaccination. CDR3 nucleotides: TGTGCCAGCAACCGGGACGGTAGCTCCTACAATGAGCAGTTCTTC. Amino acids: CASNRDGSSYNEQFF.